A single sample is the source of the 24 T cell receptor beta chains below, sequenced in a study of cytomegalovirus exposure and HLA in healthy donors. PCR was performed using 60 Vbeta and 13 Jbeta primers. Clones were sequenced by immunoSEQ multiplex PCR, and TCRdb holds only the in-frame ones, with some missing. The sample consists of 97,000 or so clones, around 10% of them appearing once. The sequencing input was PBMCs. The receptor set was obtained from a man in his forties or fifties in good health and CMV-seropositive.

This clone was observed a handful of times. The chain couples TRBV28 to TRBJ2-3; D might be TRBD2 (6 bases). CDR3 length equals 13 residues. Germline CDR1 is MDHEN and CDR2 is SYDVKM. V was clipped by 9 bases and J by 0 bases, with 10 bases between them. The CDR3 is CASRGKSTDTQYF. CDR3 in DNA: TGTGCCAGTCGGGGGAAGAGCACAGATACGCAGTATTTT.

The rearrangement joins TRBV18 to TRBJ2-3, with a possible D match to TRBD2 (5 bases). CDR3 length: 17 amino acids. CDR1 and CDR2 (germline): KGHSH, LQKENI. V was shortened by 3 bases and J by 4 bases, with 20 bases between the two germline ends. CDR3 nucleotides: TGTGCCAGCTCACCGCAACCGGGGAACGAGAGGGCAGATACGCAGTATTTT. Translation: CASSPQPGNERADTQYF.

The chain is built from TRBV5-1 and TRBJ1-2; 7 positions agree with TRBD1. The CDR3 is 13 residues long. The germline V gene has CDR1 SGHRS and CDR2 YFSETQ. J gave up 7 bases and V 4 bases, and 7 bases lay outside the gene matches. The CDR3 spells CASSLGQYGGYTF. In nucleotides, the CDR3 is TGCGCCAGCAGCCTGGGACAGTACGGTGGCTACACCTTC.

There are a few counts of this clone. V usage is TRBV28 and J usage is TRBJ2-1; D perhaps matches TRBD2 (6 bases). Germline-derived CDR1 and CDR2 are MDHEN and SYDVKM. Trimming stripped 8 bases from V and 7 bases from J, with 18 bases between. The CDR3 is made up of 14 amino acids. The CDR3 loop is CASLSAGNRNEQFF. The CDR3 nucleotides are TGTGCCAGCCTCTCTGCGGGAAATAGGAATGAGCAGTTCTTC.

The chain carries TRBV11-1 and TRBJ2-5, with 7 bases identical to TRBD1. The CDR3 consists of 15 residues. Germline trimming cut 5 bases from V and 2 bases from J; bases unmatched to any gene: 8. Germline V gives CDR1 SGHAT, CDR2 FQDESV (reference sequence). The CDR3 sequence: CASSRTGVGQETQYF. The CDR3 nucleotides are TGTGCCAGCAGCAGAACAGGGGTGGGACAAGAGACCCAGTACTTC.

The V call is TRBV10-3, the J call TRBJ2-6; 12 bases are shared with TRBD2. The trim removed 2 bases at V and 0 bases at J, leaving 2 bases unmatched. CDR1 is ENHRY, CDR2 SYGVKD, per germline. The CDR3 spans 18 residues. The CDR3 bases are TGTGCCATCAGTGAGCAGGGACTAGCGGGCTCTGGGGCCAACGTCCTGACTTTC. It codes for CAISEQGLAGSGANVLTF.

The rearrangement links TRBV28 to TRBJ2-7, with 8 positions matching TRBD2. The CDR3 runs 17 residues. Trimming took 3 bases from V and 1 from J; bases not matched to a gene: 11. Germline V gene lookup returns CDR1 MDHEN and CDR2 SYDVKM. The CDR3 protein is CASSLVAFQRGSYEQYF. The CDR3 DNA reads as TGTGCCAGCAGTTTGGTCGCTTTCCAGCGGGGGTCCTACGAGCAGTACTTC.

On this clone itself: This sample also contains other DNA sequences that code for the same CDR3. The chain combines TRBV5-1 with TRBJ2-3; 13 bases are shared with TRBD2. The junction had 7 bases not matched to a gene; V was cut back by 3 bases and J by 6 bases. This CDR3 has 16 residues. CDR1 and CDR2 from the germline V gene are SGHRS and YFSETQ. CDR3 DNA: TGCGCCAGCAGCTCTGGACTAGCGGGAGCCAGCGATACGCAGTATTTT. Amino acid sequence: CASSSGLAGASDTQYF.

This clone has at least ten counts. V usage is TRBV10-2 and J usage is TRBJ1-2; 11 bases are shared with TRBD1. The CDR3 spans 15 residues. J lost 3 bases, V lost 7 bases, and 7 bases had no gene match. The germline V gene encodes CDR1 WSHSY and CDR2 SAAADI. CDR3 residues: CASTAVGQGDYGYTF. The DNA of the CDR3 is TGCGCCAGCACGGCGGTGGGACAGGGGGACTATGGCTACACCTTC.

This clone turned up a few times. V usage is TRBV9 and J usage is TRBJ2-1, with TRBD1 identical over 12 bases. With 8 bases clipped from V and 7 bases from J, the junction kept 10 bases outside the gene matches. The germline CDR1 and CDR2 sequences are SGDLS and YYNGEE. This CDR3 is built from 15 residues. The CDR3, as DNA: TGTGCCAGTGGGGACCGGGACAGGGGGCTGAATGAGCAGTTCTTC. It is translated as CASGDRDRGLNEQFF.

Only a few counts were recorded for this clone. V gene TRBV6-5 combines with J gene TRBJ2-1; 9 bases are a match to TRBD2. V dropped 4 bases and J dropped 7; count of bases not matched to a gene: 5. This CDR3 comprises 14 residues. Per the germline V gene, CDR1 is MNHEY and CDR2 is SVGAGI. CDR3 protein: CASSLILAGNEQFF. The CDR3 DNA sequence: TGTGCCAGCAGTTTGATCCTAGCGGGGAATGAGCAGTTCTTC.

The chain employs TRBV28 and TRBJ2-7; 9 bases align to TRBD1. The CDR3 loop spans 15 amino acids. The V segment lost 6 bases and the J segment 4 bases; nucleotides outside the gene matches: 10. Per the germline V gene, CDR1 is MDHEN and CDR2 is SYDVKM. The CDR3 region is CASSPPGTGRYEQYF. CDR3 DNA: TGTGCCAGCAGCCCTCCCGGGACAGGGAGATACGAGCAGTACTTC.

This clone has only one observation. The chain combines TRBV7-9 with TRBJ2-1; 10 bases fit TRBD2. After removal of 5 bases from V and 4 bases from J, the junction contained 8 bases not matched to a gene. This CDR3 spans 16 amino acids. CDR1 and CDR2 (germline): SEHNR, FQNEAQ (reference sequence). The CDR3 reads CASSPGGTSAYNEQFF. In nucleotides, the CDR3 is TGTGCCAGCAGCCCCGGAGGGACTAGCGCTTACAATGAGCAGTTCTTC.

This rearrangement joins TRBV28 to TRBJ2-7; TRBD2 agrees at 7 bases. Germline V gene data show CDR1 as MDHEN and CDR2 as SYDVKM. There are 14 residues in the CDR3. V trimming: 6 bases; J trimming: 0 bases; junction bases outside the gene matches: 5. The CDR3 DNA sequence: TGTGCCAGCAGAACTAGCGCTACCTCCTACGAGCAGTACTTC. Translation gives CASRTSATSYEQYF.

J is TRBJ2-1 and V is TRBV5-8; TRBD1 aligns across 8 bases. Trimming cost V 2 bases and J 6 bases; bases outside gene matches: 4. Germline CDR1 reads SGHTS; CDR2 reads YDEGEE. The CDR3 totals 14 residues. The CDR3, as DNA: TGTGCCAGCAGCTTTAGGACAGGGAGCAATGAGCAGTTCTTC. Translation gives CASSFRTGSNEQFF.

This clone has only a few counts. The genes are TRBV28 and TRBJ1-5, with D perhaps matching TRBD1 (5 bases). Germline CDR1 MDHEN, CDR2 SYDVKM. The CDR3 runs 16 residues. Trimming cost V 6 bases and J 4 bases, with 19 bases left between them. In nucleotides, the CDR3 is TGTGCCAGCAGGGTGGCTCAGGGCGGTGCTAATCAGCCCCAGCATTTT. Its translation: CASRVAQGGANQPQHF.

The CDR3 spells CASTSRAYGYTF. The CDR3, as DNA: TGTGCCAGCACCAGCAGGGCCTATGGCTACACCTTC. The chain uses TRBV28 and TRBJ1-2, with D possibly being TRBD1 (5 bases). CDR1 MDHEN and CDR2 SYDVKM come from the germline V gene. The CDR3 has 12 amino acids. V lost 7 bases to trimming and J lost 4 bases, with 10 bases between them.

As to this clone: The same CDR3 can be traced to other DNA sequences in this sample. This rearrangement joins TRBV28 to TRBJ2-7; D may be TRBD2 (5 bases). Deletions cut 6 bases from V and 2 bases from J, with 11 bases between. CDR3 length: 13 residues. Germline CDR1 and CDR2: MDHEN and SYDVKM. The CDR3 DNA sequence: TGTGCCAGCAGCCCGCCGGGGACCTACGAGCAGTACTTC. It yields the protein CASSPPGTYEQYF. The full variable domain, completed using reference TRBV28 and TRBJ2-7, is DVKVTQSSRYLVKRTGEKVFLECVQDMDHENMFWYRQDPGLGLRLIYFSYDVKMKEKGDIPEGYSVSREKKERFSLILESASTNQTSMYLCASSPPGTYEQYFGPGTRLTVT.

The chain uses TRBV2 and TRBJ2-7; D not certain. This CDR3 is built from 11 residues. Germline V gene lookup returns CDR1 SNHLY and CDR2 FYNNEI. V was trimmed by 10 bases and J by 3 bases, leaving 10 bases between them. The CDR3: CATGLRYEQYF. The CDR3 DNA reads TGTGCCACCGGTCTTCGCTACGAGCAGTACTTC.

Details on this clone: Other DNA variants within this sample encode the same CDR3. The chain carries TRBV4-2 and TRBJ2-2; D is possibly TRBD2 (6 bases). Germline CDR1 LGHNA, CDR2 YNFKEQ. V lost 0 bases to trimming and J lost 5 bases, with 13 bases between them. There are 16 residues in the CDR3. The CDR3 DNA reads TGTGCCAGCAGCCAAGACTCTGCGGGGAGGACCGGGGAGCTGTTTTTT. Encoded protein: CASSQDSAGRTGELFF.

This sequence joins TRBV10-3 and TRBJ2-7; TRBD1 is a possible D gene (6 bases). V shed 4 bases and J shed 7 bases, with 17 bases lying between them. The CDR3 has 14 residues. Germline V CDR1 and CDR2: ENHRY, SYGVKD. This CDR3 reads CAISVGGQSSEQYF. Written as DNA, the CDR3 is TGTGCCATCAGTGTAGGAGGACAGTCATCTGAGCAGTACTTC.

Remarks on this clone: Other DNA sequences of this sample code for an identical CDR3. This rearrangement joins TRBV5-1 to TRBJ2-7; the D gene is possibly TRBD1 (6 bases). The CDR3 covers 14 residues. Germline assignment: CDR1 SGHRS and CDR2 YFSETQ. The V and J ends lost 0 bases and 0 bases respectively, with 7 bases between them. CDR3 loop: CASSLEGGSYEQYF. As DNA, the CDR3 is TGCGCCAGCAGCTTGGAAGGGGGCTCCTACGAGCAGTACTTC.

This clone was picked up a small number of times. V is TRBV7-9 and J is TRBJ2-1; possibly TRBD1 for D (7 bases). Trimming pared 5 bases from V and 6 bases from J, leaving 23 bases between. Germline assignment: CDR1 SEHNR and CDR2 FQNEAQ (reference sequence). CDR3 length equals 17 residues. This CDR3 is CASSPRLEGAASNEQFF. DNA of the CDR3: TGTGCCAGCAGCCCCCGGCTGGAGGGGGCGGCATCCAATGAGCAGTTCTTC.

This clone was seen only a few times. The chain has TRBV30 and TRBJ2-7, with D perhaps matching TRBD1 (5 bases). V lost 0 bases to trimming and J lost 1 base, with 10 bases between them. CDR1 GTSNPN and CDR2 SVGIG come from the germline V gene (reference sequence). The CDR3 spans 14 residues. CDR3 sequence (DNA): TGTGCCTGGAGTGTAGGGCCAGGGTCCTACGAGCAGTACTTC. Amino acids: CAWSVGPGSYEQYF.